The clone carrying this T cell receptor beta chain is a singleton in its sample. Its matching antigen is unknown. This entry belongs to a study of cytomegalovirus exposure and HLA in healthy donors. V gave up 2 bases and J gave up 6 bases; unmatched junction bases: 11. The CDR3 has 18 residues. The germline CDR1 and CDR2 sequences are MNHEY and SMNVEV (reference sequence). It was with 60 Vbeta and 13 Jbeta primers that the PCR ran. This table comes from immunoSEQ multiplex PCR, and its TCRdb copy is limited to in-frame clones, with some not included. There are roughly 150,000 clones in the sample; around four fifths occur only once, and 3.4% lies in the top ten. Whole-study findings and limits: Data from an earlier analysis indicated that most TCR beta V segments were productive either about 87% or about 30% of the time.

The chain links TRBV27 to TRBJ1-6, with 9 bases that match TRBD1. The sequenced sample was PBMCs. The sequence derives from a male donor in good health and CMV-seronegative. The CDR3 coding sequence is TGTGCCAGCAGTTTAAAGGGACAGGGCCTCCTCGGTAATTCACCCCTCCACTTT. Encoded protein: CASSLKGQGLLGNSPLHF.